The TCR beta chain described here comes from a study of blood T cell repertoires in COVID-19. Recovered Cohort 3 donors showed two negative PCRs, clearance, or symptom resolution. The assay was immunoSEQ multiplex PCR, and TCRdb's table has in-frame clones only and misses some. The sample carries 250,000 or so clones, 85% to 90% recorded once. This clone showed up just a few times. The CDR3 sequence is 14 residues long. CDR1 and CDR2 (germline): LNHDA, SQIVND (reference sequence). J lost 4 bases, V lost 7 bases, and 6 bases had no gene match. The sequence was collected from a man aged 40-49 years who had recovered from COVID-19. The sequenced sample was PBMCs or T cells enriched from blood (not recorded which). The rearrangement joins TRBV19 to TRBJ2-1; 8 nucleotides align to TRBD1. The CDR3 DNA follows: TGTGCCAGTATAGACAGGGGTAGGTACAATGAGCAGTTCTTC. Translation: CASIDRGRYNEQFF.